A single sample gave rise to the 28 T cell receptor beta chains below, sequenced in a study of human T cells and chemical hapten exposure. Using its own MiXCR run on the RACE reads, TCRdb lists one record per CDR3 protein. The sample lists tens of thousands of distinct CDR3 sequences, approximately 10% occurring once. The sample's time point: patch test 2, 6 weeks after DPC sensitization. Treatment indicated: therapeutic diphenylcyclopropenone sensitization with weekly scalp DPC. The specimen comprised whole blood, sampled in connection with sensitization to the hapten diphenylcyclopropenone (DPC). The source of these receptors is a man aged 30 to 45 with alopecia areata. Some clones in this sample may be carry-over from other donors' samples.

This clonotype was found a few times. DNA for the CDR3: TGTGCCAGCAGTTACTCGATCGGTCAGCCCCAGCATTTT. Amino acids: CASSYSIGQPQHF. The V and J genes are TRBV6-5 and TRBJ1-5, with D uncertain. This CDR3 contains 13 residues. V gave up 0 bases and J gave up 6 bases, with 6 bases separating them. Germline V gene lookup returns CDR1 MNHEY and CDR2 SVGAGI.

This clonotype appeared many times. The chain carries TRBV6-2 or TRBV6-3 and TRBJ2-7; 8 bases fit TRBD2. The V and J ends lost 8 bases and 2 bases, in that order; junction bases with no gene match: 8. The germline V gene encodes CDR1 MNHEY and CDR2 SVGEGT. This CDR3 spans 14 amino acids. The CDR3 protein is CASRPGGYAYEQYF. CDR3 nucleotide sequence: TGTGCCAGCCGCCCGGGGGGGTACGCCTACGAGCAGTACTTC.

This clonotype was seen ten or more times. A read error may account for a junction end that differs from germline. The J gene is TRBJ1-2, the V gene TRBV29-1, with TRBD1 identical over 7 bases. The CDR3 covers 9 residues. Germline assignment: CDR1 SQVTM and CDR2 ANQGSEA. The CDR3 nucleotides are TGCAGCGTTGATGCACAGGGGAGGTTC. This codes for CSVDAQGRF. Supplemented by reference TRBV29-1 and TRBJ1-2, the full variable domain reads SAVISQKPSRDICQRGTSLTIQCQVDSQVTMMFWYRQQPGQSLTLIATANQGSEATYESGFVIDKFPISRPNLTFSTLTVSNMSPEDSSIYLCSVDAQGRFGSGTRLTVV.

This chain links TRBV10-3 with TRBJ2-7; the match to TRBD2 covers 7 bases. This CDR3 comprises 13 residues. Germline V gene sequence: CDR1 ENHRY, CDR2 SYGVKD. The V gene end was trimmed by 4 bases and the J gene end by 7 bases; junction bases not matched to a gene: 7. CDR3 bases: TGTGCCATCAGTGCTGGCGGGGGTGAAGAGCAGTACTTC. The encoded protein is CAISAGGGEEQYF.

The chain employs TRBV3-1 and TRBJ1-2; 10 bases are a match to TRBD1. CDR1 is LGHDT, CDR2 YNNKEL, per germline (reference sequence). The J segment lost 6 bases and the V segment lost 5 bases, leaving 3 bases of the junction unmatched. The CDR3 sequence is 13 residues long. The DNA for the CDR3 is TGTGCCAGCAGCGCCGACAGGGGGCATGGCTACACCTTC. Its translation: CASSADRGHGYTF.

This clonotype appeared many times. The CDR3 sequence: CASSLATQYF. CDR3 in DNA: TGTGCCAGCAGCTTAGCTACGCAGTATTTT. The chain joins TRBV7-2 to TRBJ2-3; D not certain. The CDR3 extends over 10 amino acids. Trimming took 0 bases from V and 8 from J, leaving 0 bases between them. Germline assignment: CDR1 SGHTA and CDR2 FQGNSA.

The chain recombines TRBV6-2 or TRBV6-3 with TRBJ1-1; D uncertain. Trimming removed 6 bases from V and 1 base from J, with 18 bases in between. The CDR3 is made up of 16 amino acids. Germline CDR1 MNHEY, CDR2 SVGEGT. Here the CDR3 reads CASRMRLQARNTEAFF. The CDR3 nucleotides read TGTGCCAGCAGGATGAGACTGCAAGCAAGGAACACTGAAGCTTTCTTT.

This clonotype was seen many times. V usage is TRBV28 and J usage is TRBJ1-1, with TRBD1 identical over 7 bases. CDR1 and CDR2 (germline): MDHEN, SYDVKM. Unmatched junction bases numbered 2, after V lost 4 bases and J lost 6 bases. The CDR3 totals 12 residues. CDR3 protein: CASSSDRAEAFF. The DNA for the CDR3 is TGTGCCAGCAGTTCCGACAGGGCTGAAGCTTTCTTT.

This clonotype appeared a few times. This chain links TRBV4-1 with TRBJ1-4; D may be TRBD1 (5 bases). Trimming removed 0 bases from V and 5 bases from J, with 10 bases in between. Germline values: CDR1 MGHRA, CDR2 YSYEKL. The CDR3 is 15 residues long. The CDR3 is CASSQDGQGNEKLFF. The CDR3, as DNA: TGCGCCAGCAGCCAAGACGGGCAGGGAAATGAAAAACTGTTTTTT.

In its sample, this clonotype was seen many times. The chain joins TRBV7-9 to TRBJ2-5; a weak D match, TRBD2 (5 bases). Germline V gene sequence: CDR1 SEHNR, CDR2 FQNEAQ (reference sequence). V lost 2 bases to trimming and J lost 4 bases, with 17 bases between them. The CDR3 is 16 residues long. The CDR3 coding sequence is TGTGCCAGCAGCTTAAAGTCCCCCGCGGCGGGAGAGACCCAGTACTTC. As protein: CASSLKSPAAGETQYF.

By frequency in the sample, this clonotype is medium-sized. CDR3 coding DNA: TGCAGCTACGGCCACTTCCATTCGACAGGGCGGTATGGCTACACCTTC. This codes for CSYGHFHSTGRYGYTF. The chain joins TRBV29-1 to TRBJ1-2; 7 nucleotides agree with TRBD1. CDR1 and CDR2 from the germline V gene are SQVTM and ANQGSEA. The V segment lost 8 bases and the J segment 5 bases; nucleotides outside the gene matches: 20. There are 16 residues in the CDR3.

This clonotype was seen at least ten times. The rearrangement uses TRBV7-2 and TRBJ1-1, with TRBD1 matching over 10 bases. The CDR3 runs to 15 residues. Germline CDR1 and CDR2: SGHTA and FQGNSA. V was pared by 8 bases and J by 1 base, with 7 bases of the junction left unmatched. CDR3 sequence reads: CASGRQGAGNTEAFF. For the CDR3, the DNA is TGTGCCAGCGGAAGACAGGGGGCGGGGAACACTGAAGCTTTCTTT.

This clonotype has a handful of counts. The chain links TRBV10-3 to TRBJ2-1; tentatively, D is TRBD2 (6 bases). V gave up 10 bases and J gave up 8 bases, with 12 bases separating them. Per the germline V gene, CDR1 is ENHRY and CDR2 is SYGVKD. The CDR3 consists of 11 residues. The CDR3 here is CATRLVDEQFF. The CDR3 DNA follows: TGTGCCACCCGACTAGTAGATGAGCAGTTCTTC.

At least ten counts were recorded for this clonotype. The CDR3 region has the DNA TGTGCCAGCAGCCCAAAACGGACAGGTCGACACGCAATGCTCACAGATACGCAGTATTTT. This gives the protein CASSPKRTGRHAMLTDTQYF. The J gene is TRBJ2-3, the V gene TRBV28; 7 bases match TRBD1. The CDR3 runs to 20 residues. V lost 6 bases, J lost 2 bases, and 23 bases stayed unmatched. CDR1 MDHEN and CDR2 SYDVKM come from the germline V gene.

The chain links TRBV7-2 to TRBJ1-1, with TRBD1 matching 9 bases. The CDR3 consists of 13 residues. V lost 4 bases and J lost 7; bases outside the gene matches: 4. Germline V gene data show CDR1 as SGHTA and CDR2 as FQGNSA. CDR3 region: CASSWDRENEAFF. In DNA, the CDR3 is TGTGCCAGCAGCTGGGACAGGGAAAATGAAGCTTTCTTT.

This clonotype turned up a few times. This chain connects TRBV20-1 to TRBJ2-7; 7 positions match TRBD2. CDR3 length equals 14 residues. The germline V gene has CDR1 DFQATT and CDR2 SNEGSKA (reference sequence). The V and J ends lost 3 bases and 0 bases, in that order; junction bases with no gene match: 5. In DNA form, the CDR3 reads TGCAGTGCTAGGGCGACTAGCAGCTCCTACGAGCAGTACTTC. Protein product: CSARATSSSYEQYF.

V is TRBV20-1 and J is TRBJ2-5, with D possibly being TRBD2 (6 bases). The V gene's germline CDR1 is DFQATT and CDR2 SNEGSKA (reference sequence). CDR3 length: 14 residues. The CDR3 spells CSPHPGLVRETQYF. The CDR3 nucleotides read TGCAGCCCTCACCCGGGACTCGTACGCGAGACCCAGTACTTC.

This clonotype was counted at least ten times. The chain uses TRBV2 and TRBJ1-5; D is ambiguous. Deletions cut 7 bases from V and 2 bases from J, with 12 bases between. Germline CDR1 and CDR2: SNHLY and FYNNEI. The CDR3 covers 14 residues. CDR3 sequence (DNA): TGTGCCAGCACCTCAGACCCCGGCAATCAGCCCCAGCATTTT. Its protein product is CASTSDPGNQPQHF. The whole variable domain, filled in from reference TRBV2 and TRBJ1-5, reads EPEVTQTPSHQVTQMGQEVILRCVPISNHLYFYWYRQILGQKVEFLVSFYNNEISEKSEIFDDQFSVERPDGSNFTLKIRSTKLEDSAMYFCASTSDPGNQPQHFGDGTRLSIL.

By share, this clonotype ranks as medium-sized. The gene calls are TRBV24-1 and TRBJ2-3; 11 positions match TRBD1. The CDR3 is 18 residues long. Trimming took 1 base from V and 0 from J; bases not matched to a gene: 5. Per the germline V gene, CDR1 is KGHDR and CDR2 is SFDVKD. Here the CDR3 reads CATSDFRTGGLSTDTQYF. The CDR3 bases are TGTGCCACCAGTGATTTTAGGACAGGGGGCCTCAGCACAGATACGCAGTATTTT.

The V call is TRBV7-2, the J call TRBJ1-4; TRBD1 matches 9 bases. Per germline, CDR1 SGHTA and CDR2 FQGNSA. V lost 0 bases to trimming and J lost 7 bases; unmatched junction nucleotides: 3. The CDR3 length is 15 residues. This CDR3 is CASSLAGQGFEKLFF. CDR3 in DNA: TGTGCCAGCAGCTTAGCGGGACAGGGATTTGAAAAACTGTTTTTT.

This clonotype was seen repeatedly, ten times or more. J is TRBJ1-1 and V is TRBV6-2 or TRBV6-3; D gene uncertain. CDR1 and CDR2 from the germline V gene are MNHEY and SVGEGT. The CDR3 totals 14 residues. V lost 6 bases, J lost 1 base, and 12 bases lay in between. The chain's CDR3 is CASSLSDGNTEAFF. In DNA, the CDR3 is TGTGCCAGCAGCCTGTCCGACGGGAACACTGAAGCTTTCTTT.

This clonotype was counted ten times or more. The chain has TRBV19 and TRBJ1-5, with D possibly being TRBD1 (6 bases). Looked up from germline, CDR1 is LNHDA and CDR2 is SQIVND (reference sequence). This CDR3 comprises 15 residues. V was trimmed by 0 bases and J by 7 bases, leaving 13 bases between them. CDR3 in amino acids: CASSIDRGQNQPQHF. In DNA, the CDR3 is TGTGCCAGTAGTATAGATCGCGGACAGAACCAGCCCCAGCATTTT.

This clonotype was detected a few times. This chain links TRBV20-1 with TRBJ2-3, with D perhaps TRBD1 (5 bases). The CDR3 spans 17 residues. Trimming cost V 0 bases and J 4 bases, with 20 bases left between them. The germline V gene has CDR1 DFQATT and CDR2 SNEGSKA (reference sequence). This CDR3 is CSARDQGASFRSDTQYF. In nucleotides, the CDR3 is TGCAGTGCTAGAGATCAAGGGGCGTCATTCCGATCAGATACGCAGTATTTT.

This chain links TRBV20-1 with TRBJ2-3; TRBD1 agrees at 9 bases. Germline trimming cut 6 bases from V and 3 bases from J; bases unmatched to any gene: 7. This CDR3 contains 14 residues. Germline V lookup: CDR1 DFQATT, CDR2 SNEGSKA (reference sequence). The CDR3 region is CSATGTGRTDTQYF. CDR3 in DNA: TGCAGTGCAACCGGGACAGGGAGGACAGATACGCAGTATTTT.

This clonotype appeared many times. The CDR3 nucleotides are TGCAGTGCTAGAAGGGCCGGCACCGGGGAGCTGTTTTTT. This codes for CSARRAGTGELFF. The chain joins TRBV20-1 to TRBJ2-2; D ambiguous. Germline assignment: CDR1 DFQATT and CDR2 SNEGSKA (reference sequence). Deletions cut 2 bases from V and 4 bases from J, with 8 bases between. The CDR3 loop spans 13 amino acids.

This clonotype came up a few times. The chain joins TRBV20-1 to TRBJ2-7; 14 bases are a match to TRBD2. Trimming cost V 4 bases and J 4 bases; bases outside gene matches: 3. This CDR3 spans 14 amino acids. Germline-derived CDR1 and CDR2 are DFQATT and SNEGSKA (reference sequence). CDR3 bases: TGCAGTGCTATCCGGACTAGCGGGGGGTACGAGCAGTACTTC. The encoded protein is CSAIRTSGGYEQYF.

This clonotype was seen many times. The chain recombines TRBV29-1 with TRBJ1-1, with a weak D call TRBD1 (5 bases). V was shortened by 7 bases and J by 4 bases, with 16 bases between the two germline ends. Per germline, CDR1 SQVTM and CDR2 ANQGSEA. This CDR3 contains 13 residues. In DNA, the CDR3 is TGCAGCGCCCACCCCGCGAGGGGCACTGAAGCTTTCTTT. Translation: CSAHPARGTEAFF.

This clonotype was detected ten times or more. V and J are TRBV9 and TRBJ2-3; either TRBD1 or TRBD2 may fit D (6 bases each). The CDR3 has 15 amino acids. V was trimmed by 4 bases and J by 4 bases, leaving 16 bases between them. CDR1 and CDR2 (germline): SGDLS, YYNGEE. DNA for the CDR3: TGTGCCAGCAGCCCCGGGGGCGACCCCCCAGATACGCAGTATTTT. Encoded protein: CASSPGGDPPDTQYF.